This entry describes one TCR beta chain. Its antigen remains undetermined. No clone much larger than this one lies a single base away; base qualities are absent. TCRbeta CDR3 regions were amplified from genomic DNA by means of the immunoSEQ Assay, a bias-controlled multiplex PCR. Under the source paper's analysis protocol: The number of nucleated cells in each sample was estimated by amplification of reference gene primers within the assay. To quantify the absolute abundance of each unique TCRbeta CDR3 rearrangement, sequence reads were collapsed and filtered. Productive Simpson clonality was computed per sample as the square root of Simpson's diversity index over productive rearrangements. As stored in TCRdb, this immuneACCESS dataset retains in-frame rearrangements with V and J assigned. A fraction of the clones does not appear; measured against another copy, unresolved V genes explain less than half of the discrepancy, and the remainder lacks a known reason. V and J calls and clone size are as listed in that table; D and trimming were resolved from the DNA. The sample profile shows some 200,000 clones; 80% to 90% of them were found once. The top ten clones comprise 10% to 15% of the sample.

The data originate from a study of blood T cell repertoires in COVID-19 (dated by TCRdb to 2018 to 2021). For the wider study: Samples covering the acute and convalescent phases of COVID-19 were provided by collaborators in the United States, Italy and Spain. The prospective study material was composed of cDNA or gDNA derived from T cells, B-cell-depleted T cells, or PBMCs. Samples came from the ongoing ImmuneRACE study (first 160 participants) plus 1,254 subjects from 6 global collaborators. Sample metadata almost always included a de-identified subject ID, COVID-19 status, age in years and sex. Where available, HLA class I and class II types were taken from metadata supplied by the sample provider and were not determined by assay-based typing. The dataset comprised deeply sampled blood TCRbeta repertoires from subjects exposed to, actively infected with, or recovered from COVID-19. The repertoires were made available in a free public database intended to serve as a resource for research on the immune response to SARS-CoV-2. Results the study describes overall, beyond this receptor: The quantity of clinical and demographic metadata differed by source and by participant and was supplied without curation.

The CDR3, cysteine through phenylalanine, is 14 amino acids long. Only the CDR3 portion is preserved as DNA: 42 bases, with reading frame beginning at the first base. Trimming removed 6 bases from V and 3 bases from J; the gene matches leave 4 bases unexplained. Taken from the germline V gene (reference sequence), the CDR1 and CDR2 loops are MNHEY and SMNVEV. In the prospective study, participants were roughly 18 to 95 years old, resided in 24 geographic areas of the United States, and were enrolled through a virtual design. Cohort assignment in the prospective study relied on participant-reported clinical history from a screening survey and a study questionnaire. Recovered participants in ImmuneRACE Cohort 3 were defined as having two consecutive negative NP/OP PCR tests, clearance from a healthcare professional, or resolution of symptoms. Each participant in the prospective study had whole blood, serum and a nasopharyngeal or oropharyngeal swab collected by mobile phlebotomists. Over an approximately 2-month period, participants in the prospective study had the option of providing additional blood draws and questionnaires. Before DNA extraction, blood samples from the prospective study were shipped at room temperature or frozen.

The receptor was isolated from a man between 35 and 55 years old who had recovered from COVID-19. Sequencing was carried out using PBMCs or T cells enriched from blood (not recorded which). The chain joins TRBV27 to TRBJ1-2; 10 nucleotides in the junction match TRBD1. The CDR3 corresponds to CASRPTGGYYGYTF. The DNA is TGTGCCAGCAGGCCGACAGGGGGCTACTATGGCTACACCTTC.